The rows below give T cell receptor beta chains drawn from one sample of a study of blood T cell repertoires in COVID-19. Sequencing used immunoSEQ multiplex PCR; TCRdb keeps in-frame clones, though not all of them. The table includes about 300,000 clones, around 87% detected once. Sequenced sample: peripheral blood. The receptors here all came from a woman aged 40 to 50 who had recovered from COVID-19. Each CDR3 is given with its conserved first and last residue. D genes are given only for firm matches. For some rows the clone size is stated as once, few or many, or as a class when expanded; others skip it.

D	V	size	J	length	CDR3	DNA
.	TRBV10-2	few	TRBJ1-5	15	CASSSGRGYNQPQHF	TGCGCCAGCAGTAGTGGTCGGGGGTACAATCAGCCCCAGCATTTT
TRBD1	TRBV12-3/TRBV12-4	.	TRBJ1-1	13	CASSGQVDTEAFF	TGTGCCAGCAGTGGACAGGTTGACACTGAAGCTTTCTTT
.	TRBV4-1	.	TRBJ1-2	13	CASSMGESYGYTF	TGCGCCAGCAGCATGGGCGAATCCTATGGCTACACCTTC
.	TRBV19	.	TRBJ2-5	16	CASSIVRGLVAETQYF	TGTGCCAGTAGTATAGTCCGGGGGTTAGTGGCAGAGACCCAGTACTTC
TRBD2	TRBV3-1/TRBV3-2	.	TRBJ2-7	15	CASSQAGLAVYEQYF	TGTGCCAGCAGCCAAGCGGGACTAGCGGTCTACGAGCAGTACTTC
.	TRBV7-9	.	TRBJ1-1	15	CASSPWGGQDTEAFF	TGTGCCAGCAGCCCCTGGGGGGGGCAGGACACTGAAGCTTTCTTT
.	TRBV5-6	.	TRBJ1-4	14	CASSITGTYEKLFF	TGTGCCAGCAGCATCACCGGGACATATGAAAAACTGTTTTTT
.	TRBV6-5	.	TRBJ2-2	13	CASTSANTGELFF	TGTGCCAGCACCTCTGCGAACACCGGGGAGCTGTTTTTT
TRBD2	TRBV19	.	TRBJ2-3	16	CASSSPQRGGADTQYF	TGTGCCAGTAGTTCCCCCCAGCGGGGGGGAGCAGATACGCAGTATTTT
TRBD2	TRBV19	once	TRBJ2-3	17	CASSARSGGFSTDTQYF	TGTGCCAGTAGTGCCCGTAGCGGGGGCTTTAGCACAGATACGCAGTATTTT
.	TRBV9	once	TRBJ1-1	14	CASSVVFPNTEAFF	TGTGCCAGCAGCGTAGTCTTTCCGAACACTGAAGCTTTCTTT
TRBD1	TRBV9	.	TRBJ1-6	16	CASSPDSGGRGTPLHF	TGTGCCAGCAGCCCAGACTCAGGGGGCCGTGGAACACCCCTCCACTTT
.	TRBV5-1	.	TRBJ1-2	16	CASSFRAGDLLRGYTF	TGCGCCAGCAGCTTCAGGGCAGGGGATTTGCTTCGGGGCTACACCTTC
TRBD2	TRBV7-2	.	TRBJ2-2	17	CASSFRAAGANTGELFF	TGTGCCAGCAGCTTCCGGGCAGCGGGGGCCAACACCGGGGAGCTGTTTTTT
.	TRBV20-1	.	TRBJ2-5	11	CSVTYRETQYF	TGCAGTGTCACTTATCGTGAGACCCAGTACTTC
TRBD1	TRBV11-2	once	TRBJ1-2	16	CASSLGPGTGVYGYTF	TGTGCCAGCAGCTTAGGGCCCGGGACAGGGGTCTATGGCTACACCTTC
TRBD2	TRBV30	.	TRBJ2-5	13	CAWSIDSGETQYF	TGTGCCTGGAGCATTGATAGCGGGGAGACCCAGTACTTC